Presented here are 5 T cell receptor beta chains from one specimen sequenced in a study of tumor-infiltrating lymphocytes in oesophageal squamous cell carcinoma. TCRdb fed the PCR reads into MiXCR, producing one record per CDR3 protein. The table includes 9,500 to 15,000 distinct CDR3 sequences, roughly 50% detected once. The sequenced sample was esophageal tumor tissue. These receptors originate from a female donor with esophageal squamous cell carcinoma.

The chain has TRBV7-3 and TRBJ2-5; 12 bases fit TRBD2. Trimming took 5 bases from V and 5 from J; bases not matched to a gene: 6. Germline CDR1 SGHTA, CDR2 FQGTGA. The CDR3 contains 15 residues. The CDR3 coding sequence is TGTGCCAGCAGCCCTAGCGGGAGGGCCGGGGAGACCCAGTACTTC. This encodes CASSPSGRAGETQYF.

The chain is built from TRBV6-1 and TRBJ2-5; D may match TRBD1 or TRBD2 (5 bases each). The CDR3 runs to 16 residues. Germline V lookup: CDR1 MNHNS, CDR2 SASEGT. V gave up 7 bases and J gave up 4 bases, with 22 bases separating them. This chain's CDR3 is CASTRGRGRRTETQYF. In DNA, the CDR3 is TGTGCCAGCACAAGAGGTCGGGGACGCAGAACAGAGACCCAGTACTTC.

This clonotype is categorized as medium-sized. The chain has TRBV10-2 and TRBJ2-2; the match to TRBD1 covers 7 bases. Germline CDR1 reads WSHSY; CDR2 reads SAAADI. V trimming: 6 bases; J trimming: 6 bases; junction bases outside the gene matches: 4. The CDR3 extends over 13 amino acids. The CDR3 is CASSTGAAGELFF. The CDR3 nucleotides are TGCGCCAGCAGCACAGGGGCAGCCGGGGAGCTGTTTTTT.

This clonotype was observed at least ten times. A much larger clone lies a single base off, so this may be a read error. The V call is TRBV24-1, the J call TRBJ2-7; a possible D gene is TRBD2 (5 bases). This CDR3 is 14 amino acids long. Per the germline V gene, CDR1 is KGHDR and CDR2 is SFDVKD. The ends were cut back, 4 bases at V and 7 bases at J, with 16 bases in the middle. The CDR3 spells CATSERAPMGEQYF. CDR3 in DNA: TGTGCCACCAGTGAGCGGGCCCCCATGGGTGAGCAGTACTTC.

With respect to this clonotype: This may be a read error, as it is one base from a much larger clone. The rearrangement joins TRBV7-2 to TRBJ1-4; 10 bases are a match to TRBD1. Germline V lookup: CDR1 SGHTA, CDR2 FQGNSA. Trimming removed 2 bases from V and 11 bases from J; junction bases left unmatched: 2. The CDR3 contains 13 residues. The CDR3: CASSLRTGGKLFF. CDR3 nucleotides: TGTGCCAGCAGCTTACGGACAGGGGGGAAACTGTTTTTT. The full variable domain, with the rest looked up from reference TRBV7-2 and TRBJ1-4, is GAGVSQSPSNKVTEKGKDVELRCDPISGHTALYWYRQSLGQGLEFLIYFQGNSAPDKSGLPSDRFSAERTGGSVSTLTIQRTQQEDSAVYLCASSLRTGGKLFFGSGTQLSVL.